Listed below are T cell receptor beta chains from one sample, sequenced in a study of cytomegalovirus exposure and HLA in healthy donors. Only in-frame clones appear in the TCRdb table, and some are missing; sequencing was by immunoSEQ multiplex PCR. The repertoire holds around 200,000 clones, with approximately 80% as singletons. The sample comprised PBMCs. The receptors were gathered from a woman aged 45-65 years in good health and CMV-seropositive. The CDR3 runs from the conserved cysteine through the conserved F or W. D genes are given only for firm matches. Clone size is stated in some rows and not others, as once, few, many or a class when expanded.

>TRBD1|TRBV27|TRBJ1-5|few
TGTGCCAGCAGTTTCACAGGGGGAAGATCCGAAATGGAGCCCCAGCATTTT
CASSFTGGRSEMEPQHF
>-|TRBV5-6|TRBJ2-7|-
TGTGCCAGCAGTTATGGGCAGGGTCACCTCTACGAGCAGTACTTC
CASSYGQGHLYEQYF
>TRBD1|TRBV14|TRBJ2-3|-
TGTGCCAGCAGCCAATTGGGAGATAGGGGGCCGACTCGAGTGGGTACGCAGTATTTT
CASSQLGDRGPTRVGTQYF
>-|TRBV29-1|TRBJ1-3|-
TGCAGCGTTGATGGTAGTATCTCTGGAAACACCATATATTTT
CSVDGSISGNTIYF
>-|TRBV6-1|TRBJ2-1|-
TGTGCCAGCATAAGGGCGGGGTTATACAATGAGCAGTTCTTC
CASIRAGLYNEQFF
>-|TRBV11-2|TRBJ2-5|-
TGTGCCAGCAGCTTAGATAGGGCGGCTAGCCGAGAGACCCAGTACTTC
CASSLDRAASRETQYF
>TRBD2|TRBV28|TRBJ2-7|-
TGTGCCAGCAGTACTAGCGGGGCGAGGAACGAGCAGTACTTC
CASSTSGARNEQYF
>TRBD1|TRBV6-5|TRBJ1-2|-
TGTGCCAGCAGGCCCGGGACAGGGGATGGCTACACCTTC
CASRPGTGDGYTF
>-|TRBV6-6|TRBJ1-5|few
TGTGCCCACCCTGGGACTGTACGGATCAATCAGCCCCAGCATTTT
CAHPGTVRINQPQHF
>TRBD2|TRBV14|TRBJ2-2|once
TGTGCCAGCAGCCACCCCAGCGGGGGTACCCTTAGGGAGCTGTTTTTT
CASSHPSGGTLRELFF
>-|TRBV28|TRBJ2-5|-
TGTGCCAGCAGTCCCTACAGGGTAGGGGAAGAGACCCAGTACTTC
CASSPYRVGEETQYF
>-|TRBV4-3|TRBJ1-1|-
TGCGCCAGCAGCCAGTTCCAGGGAACTGAAGCTTTCTTT
CASSQFQGTEAFF
>TRBD2|TRBV27|TRBJ2-3|-
TGTGCCAGCAGCAACCGCGGGGGGACAGATACGCAGTATTTT
CASSNRGGTDTQYF
>-|TRBV6-6|TRBJ2-6|-
TGTGCCAGCACAGGCTCTGGGGCCAACGTCCTGACTTTC
CASTGSGANVLTF
>-|TRBV30|TRBJ2-3|-
TGTGCCTGGACAGGTTTTAGCACAGATACGCAGTATTTT
CAWTGFSTDTQYF
>TRBD1|TRBV2|TRBJ1-1|once
TGTGCCAGCAGTGGGACAGGCTGGAACACTGAAGCTTTCTTT
CASSGTGWNTEAFF
>TRBD1|TRBV19|TRBJ2-3|once
TGTGCCAGTAGAAGACAGGGGGTGGATACGCAGTATTTT
CASRRQGVDTQYF
>-|TRBV7-9|TRBJ1-1|-
TGTGCCAGCAGCTCCAGGCTGGGTGGTGAAGCTTTCTTT
CASSSRLGGEAFF
>TRBD2|TRBV5-1|TRBJ2-3|-
TGCGCCAGCAGCTCCCGATGGACTAGCGGGGTAGGAGATACGCAGTATTTT
CASSSRWTSGVGDTQYF
>TRBD1|TRBV15|TRBJ2-3|-
TGTGCCACCAGTATCAGGGGGCCTGGAGCTACAGATACGCAGTATTTT
CATSIRGPGATDTQYF
>-|TRBV6-5|TRBJ2-2|-
TGTGCCAGCAGTAGTGGGGGCGCAAACACCGGGGAGCTGTTTTTT
CASSSGGANTGELFF
>-|TRBV5-8|TRBJ2-5|-
TGTGCCAGCAGGTTACTAGAGACCCAGTACTTC
CASRLLETQYF
>TRBD1|TRBV6-6|TRBJ1-2|-
TGTGCCAGCAGTTACACCCCCGGGACAGACGATGGCTACACCTTC
CASSYTPGTDDGYTF
>-|TRBV7-9|TRBJ1-1|-
TGTGCCAGCAGCTTACAGGGTACAGCTTTCTTT
CASSLQGTAFF
>-|TRBV4-1|TRBJ1-2|-
TGTGCCAGCAACGACAGCCCTAGGGACTATGGCTACACCTTC
CASNDSPRDYGYTF
>TRBD2|TRBV5-1|TRBJ2-7|-
TGCGCCAGCAGCTTGACGGCTAGCGGGGGGTGGGAGCAGTACTTC
CASSLTASGGWEQYF
>-|TRBV1|TRBJ2-1|-
TGCACCAGCAGCCAAATTAGCGGGGGTGACCTCAACAATGAGCAGTTCTTC
CTSSQISGGDLNNEQFF
>TRBD2|TRBV5-4|TRBJ2-3|-
TGTGCCAGCAGCTCTAGCGGGGTCGGTTTTTCAGATACGCAGTATTTT
CASSSSGVGFSDTQYF
>TRBD1|TRBV7-9|TRBJ2-1|-
TGTTCCAGCAGCCCCGGGACAGGGAGCTCCTACAATGAGCAGTTCTTC
CSSSPGTGSSYNEQFF
>TRBD2|TRBV19|TRBJ2-7|-
TGTGCCAGTAGTTTCTACGGGGGGACCCACGAGCAGTACTTC
CASSFYGGTHEQYF
>TRBD1|TRBV18|TRBJ2-7|-
TGTGCCAGCTCACCACGCCAACAGGGGCTCTCCTACGAGCAGTACTTC
CASSPRQQGLSYEQYF
>-|TRBV19|TRBJ2-5|-
TGTGCCAGTAGTTCGGACAAGTGGACCCAGTACTTC
CASSSDKWTQYF
>-|TRBV28|TRBJ2-4|-
TGTGCCAGCAGTTTCGCGGGAAACATTCAGTACTTC
CASSFAGNIQYF
>-|TRBV5-1|TRBJ1-3|-
TGCGCCAGCAGCTTGGCAGGGGCTAACTCTGGAAACACCATATATTTT
CASSLAGANSGNTIYF
>TRBD2|TRBV5-6|TRBJ2-5|-
TGTGCCAGCAGCCTGCTTAGCGGGGTTGCCGAAACCCAGTACTTC
CASSLLSGVAETQYF
>TRBD2|TRBV7-3|TRBJ2-1|-
TGTGCCAGCAGCTCCACTAGCCTCCTAGCGGGGGGCCGCAACAATGAGCAGTTCTTC
CASSSTSLLAGGRNNEQFF
>-|TRBV5-3|TRBJ1-6|few
TGTGCCAGAAGCTCGACTGGACATTGGTATAATTCACCCCTCCACTTT
CARSSTGHWYNSPLHF
>-|TRBV7-9|TRBJ1-3|-
TGTGCCAGCAGCTTAGACGCGGGCCCTAAAAACACCATATATTTT
CASSLDAGPKNTIYF
>-|TRBV7-9|TRBJ2-5|-
TGTGCCAGCAGCTTAGACGGACAGAGTGTGAAGCAGTACTTC
CASSLDGQSVKQYF
>-|TRBV5-4|TRBJ1-5|-
TGTGCCAGCAGCTTGGGCGGGCGCGGTCAGCCCCAGCATTTT
CASSLGGRGQPQHF
>TRBD2|TRBV6-1|TRBJ2-7|once
TGTGCCAGCACGTCAGCGGGGAACTACGAGCAGTACTTC
CASTSAGNYEQYF
>TRBD1|TRBV10-3|TRBJ1-1|-
TGTGCCATCGGACAGGGGGATGAAGCTTTCTTT
CAIGQGDEAFF
>TRBD2|TRBV13|TRBJ2-2|-
TGTGCCAGCAGCATTAGCGGGGGAGGAACCGGGGAGCTGTTTTTT
CASSISGGGTGELFF
>-|TRBV28|TRBJ2-7|-
TGTGCCAGCAGTCAGCCGCGGGGCTCCTACGAGCAGTACTTC
CASSQPRGSYEQYF